These T cell receptor beta chains were read from a single sample in a study of cytomegalovirus exposure and HLA in healthy donors. Only in-frame clones appear in the TCRdb table, and some are missing; sequencing was by immunoSEQ multiplex PCR. The repertoire includes roughly 90,000 clones, about four fifths of them detected once, and 2% to 2.5% sits in the top ten. The specimen was PBMCs. The receptors were sampled from a man aged 18-30 years in good health and CMV-seronegative. Each CDR3 is given with its conserved first and last residue. D genes are given only for firm matches. Size is stated for part of the rows, as once, few or many counts, or as a class when the clone is expanded.

TRBJ1-5,.,TRBD1,TRBV19,CASSISGRGSNQPQHF,TGTGCCAGTAGTATCAGCGGCAGGGGGAGTAATCAGCCCCAGCATTTT
TRBJ2-7,.,TRBD1,TRBV9,CASSPRGQGLTYEQYF,TGTGCCAGCAGCCCCCGCGGACAGGGATTAACCTACGAGCAGTACTTC
TRBJ2-1,.,.,TRBV19,CASSIASTLNEQFF,TGTGCCAGTAGTATTGCGTCAACCCTCAATGAGCAGTTCTTC
TRBJ2-7,.,.,TRBV30,CAWSERSTSSIHYEQYF,TGTGCCTGGAGTGAAAGGTCCACTAGCTCTATCCACTACGAGCAGTACTTC
TRBJ2-7,.,TRBD1,TRBV10-1,CASSPGTGVYEQYF,TGCGCCAGCAGCCCCGGGACAGGCGTCTACGAGCAGTACTTC
TRBJ1-4,.,.,TRBV5-1,CASSPGVSANEKLFF,TGCGCCAGCAGCCCCGGGGTTTCAGCTAATGAAAAACTGTTTTTT
TRBJ2-7,.,TRBD2,TRBV5-6,CASQTPGTSGRSAYEQYF,TGTGCCAGCCAAACTCCCGGGACTAGCGGGAGGTCAGCCTACGAGCAGTACTTC
TRBJ1-2,.,.,TRBV15,CATSRQAQNYGYTF,TGTGCCACCAGCAGACAGGCACAAAACTATGGCTACACCTTC
TRBJ2-1,.,.,TRBV4-1,CASSQDLGLGGNNEQFF,TGCGCCAGCAGCCAAGATCTCGGTCTAGGCGGAAACAATGAGCAGTTCTTC
TRBJ2-7,few,.,TRBV6-5,CASRARTVPYEQYF,TGTGCCAGCAGGGCCAGGACAGTCCCCTACGAGCAGTACTTC
TRBJ1-1,few,TRBD1,TRBV30,CAWSVDREDTEAFF,TGTGCCTGGAGTGTAGACAGGGAGGACACTGAAGCTTTCTTT
TRBJ2-1,.,TRBD2,TRBV7-6,CASSLAPASGRLHEQFF,TGTGCCAGCAGCTTAGCGCCGGCTAGCGGGAGATTACATGAGCAGTTCTTC
TRBJ2-7,.,TRBD2,TRBV10-2,CASRGLAGGYEQYF,TGCGCCAGCAGAGGACTAGCGGGAGGCTACGAGCAGTACTTC
TRBJ1-1,.,.,TRBV2,CASSEAGGTEAFF,TGTGCCAGCAGTGAAGCGGGAGGGACTGAAGCTTTCTTT
TRBJ2-7,.,.,TRBV29-1,CSVGGNEQYF,TGCAGCGTTGGCGGTAACGAGCAGTACTTC
TRBJ1-1,.,TRBD1,TRBV19,CASTTGFNTEAFF,TGTGCCAGTACGACAGGGTTTAACACTGAAGCTTTCTTT
TRBJ1-2,.,TRBD1,TRBV29-1,CSVGDRNGYTF,TGCAGCGTCGGGGACAGGAATGGCTACACCTTC
TRBJ1-3,.,.,TRBV19,CASTPRGRGNTIYF,TGTGCCAGTACCCCCCGAGGGCGGGGAAACACCATATATTTT
TRBJ2-1,few,TRBD2,TRBV11-2,CASSPTSGAYNEQFF,TGTGCCAGCAGCCCCACTAGCGGGGCCTACAATGAGCAGTTCTTC
TRBJ1-2,once,.,TRBV6-6,CASSYPGGPRYGYTF,TGTGCCAGCAGTTACCCCGGAGGGCCGAGGTATGGCTACACCTTC
TRBJ1-2,.,.,TRBV12-5,CASALEVNYGYTF,TGTGCTAGTGCCCTGGAGGTTAACTATGGCTACACCTTC
TRBJ1-1,.,.,TRBV9,CASSVTGAQTEAFF,TGTGCCAGCAGCGTTACAGGTGCCCAGACTGAAGCTTTCTTT
TRBJ2-1,.,.,TRBV29-1,CSVDGMAYNEQFF,TGCAGCGTTGACGGTATGGCCTACAATGAGCAGTTCTTC
TRBJ2-7,.,.,TRBV9,CASSEGVSYEQYF,TGTGCCAGCAGTGAAGGGGTTTCCTACGAGCAGTACTTC
TRBJ2-7,.,TRBD2,TRBV11-2,CASSYRTSGSEQYF,TGTGCCAGCAGCTATCGGACTAGCGGGAGTGAGCAGTACTTC
TRBJ2-7,once,TRBD1,TRBV6-6,CASSPPMGQGRHEQYF,TGTGCCAGCAGCCCGCCAATGGGACAGGGGCGGCACGAGCAGTACTTC
TRBJ2-7,.,TRBD2,TRBV5-4,CASSGTRPSSEQYF,TGTGCCAGCAGCGGGACTAGACCCTCTTCCGAGCAGTACTTC
TRBJ1-4,.,.,TRBV10-1,CASSESGPNEKLFF,TGCGCCAGCAGTGAGTCGGGGCCGAATGAAAAACTGTTTTTT
TRBJ2-1,.,TRBD2,TRBV5-1,CASSYGLAGGVYNEQFF,TGCGCCAGCAGCTACGGACTAGCGGGAGGTGTCTACAATGAGCAGTTCTTC
TRBJ2-1,.,TRBD2,TRBV10-3,CAIRGTSGRIGGNEQFF,TGTGCCATCAGAGGGACTAGCGGGAGGATCGGGGGCAATGAGCAGTTCTTC
TRBJ2-1,.,.,TRBV15,CATSPSSEYEQFF,TGTGCCACCAGCCCTTCATCCGAGTATGAGCAGTTCTTC
TRBJ2-7,.,.,TRBV4-3,CASSQDIRTTYEQYF,TGCGCCAGCAGCCAAGATATCCGGACAACCTACGAGCAGTACTTC
TRBJ2-2,.,.,TRBV11-2,CASSLFQSGELFF,TGTGCCAGCAGCTTATTCCAGTCCGGGGAGCTGTTTTTT
TRBJ1-2,.,TRBD1,TRBV29-1,CSVGGQGGFVGYTF,TGCAGCGTCGGTGGACAGGGGGGATTCGTTGGCTACACCTTC
TRBJ2-7,.,TRBD2,TRBV7-2,CASSSGLAGRGEQYF,TGTGCCAGCAGCTCGGGACTAGCGGGGAGAGGGGAGCAGTACTTC
TRBJ1-2,.,TRBD1,TRBV5-4,CASSPQGTANYGYTF,TGTGCCAGCAGCCCCCAGGGGACAGCTAACTATGGCTACACCTTC
TRBJ2-3,.,TRBD2,TRBV2,CASRELAGGSTDTQYF,TGTGCCAGCAGGGAACTAGCGGGAGGTAGCACAGATACGCAGTATTTT
TRBJ2-1,.,.,TRBV6-1,CASSEQGGSYNEQFF,TGTGCCAGCAGTGAACAGGGGGGCTCCTACAATGAGCAGTTCTTC
TRBJ2-7,.,TRBD2,TRBV4-1,CASSHTIALSGGYEQYF,TGCGCCAGCAGCCACACAATCGCCCTTAGCGGGGGCTACGAGCAGTACTTC
TRBJ1-2,.,TRBD1,TRBV5-6,CASSLGPGQKYGYTF,TGTGCCAGCAGCTTGGGTCCGGGACAGAAGTATGGCTACACCTTC
TRBJ2-4,.,.,TRBV5-1,CASSLGRFSRDIQYF,TGCGCCAGCAGCTTGGGGCGATTTTCGAGGGACATTCAGTACTTC
TRBJ2-4,.,.,TRBV13,CASSSAESVLAKNIQYF,TGTGCCAGCAGCTCGGCGGAGTCTGTCCTAGCCAAAAACATTCAGTACTTC
TRBJ2-7,.,.,TRBV19,CASSISPGSPYEQYF,TGTGCCAGTAGTATCAGCCCCGGGAGCCCTTACGAGCAGTACTTC
TRBJ2-3,once,TRBD2,TRBV19,CASSIAAGGTDTQYF,TGTGCCAGTAGTATAGCAGCGGGGGGGACAGATACGCAGTATTTT
TRBJ2-7,.,.,TRBV30,CAWSGGQRGREQYF,TGTGCCTGGAGTGGGGGGCAGCGGGGCCGCGAGCAGTACTTC
TRBJ2-1,once,.,TRBV7-9,CASSSQYNEQFF,TGTGCCAGCAGCTCCCAGTACAATGAGCAGTTCTTC
TRBJ1-1,.,.,TRBV7-9,CASSQGTNTEAFF,TGTGCCAGCAGCCAGGGTACGAACACTGAAGCTTTCTTT